Listed below are T cell receptor beta chains from one sample, sequenced in a study of blood T cell repertoires in COVID-19. Assay used: immunoSEQ multiplex PCR; TCRdb lists only in-frame clones, some missing. The sample yields about 130,000 clones, about 70% seen once. Material for sequencing was peripheral blood. Source of these receptors: a man aged 80 or over with COVID-19, enrolled during active disease. Each CDR3 is given with its conserved first and last residue. The D gene is left open where the match is weak. Where a row states a size, it is once, few, many or the class of an expanded clone; other rows omit it.

J gene	CDR3 length	clone size	D gene	V gene	CDR3 protein	CDR3 DNA
TRBJ2-5	19	-	TRBD2	TRBV5-1	CASSLAFGTSGRKQETQYF	TGCGCCAGCAGCTTGGCCTTCGGGACTAGCGGGAGAAAACAAGAGACCCAGTACTTC
TRBJ2-7	15	-	-	TRBV2	CASIEGGAISYEQYF	TGTGCCAGCATAGAAGGGGGGGCCATCTCCTACGAGCAGTACTTC
TRBJ2-3	13	-	-	TRBV19	CASSRGHLDTQYF	TGTGCCAGTAGTAGGGGACACCTAGATACGCAGTATTTT
TRBJ2-5	15	-	TRBD1	TRBV6-2/TRBV6-3	CASSPGTGRQETQYF	TGTGCCAGCAGTCCCGGGACAGGGCGTCAAGAGACCCAGTACTTC
TRBJ2-3	16	few	-	TRBV27	CASSLLSSEHTDTQYF	TGTGCCAGCAGTTTACTTTCTAGCGAACACACAGATACGCAGTATTTT
TRBJ1-3	15	-	TRBD1	TRBV28	CASSFHDRGGNTIYF	TGTGCCAGCAGTTTTCACGACAGGGGCGGAAACACCATATATTTT
TRBJ2-3	17	few	TRBD2	TRBV15	CATSTDQASGYTDTQYF	TGTGCCACCAGCACCGACCAGGCTAGCGGTTACACAGATACGCAGTATTTT
TRBJ2-7	16	-	-	TRBV23-1	CASAPGAGGPSYEQYF	TGCGCCAGCGCGCCGGGGGCAGGGGGTCCCTCCTACGAGCAGTACTTC
TRBJ2-1	14	-	-	TRBV9	CASSVEGGYNEQFF	TGTGCCAGCAGCGTAGAAGGAGGATACAATGAGCAGTTCTTC
TRBJ1-1	13	-	-	TRBV2	CASSPQGFAEAFF	TGTGCCAGCAGCCCCCAGGGGTTCGCTGAAGCTTTCTTT
TRBJ1-5	17	-	-	TRBV28	CASSLFLSGGQNQPQHF	TGTGCCAGCAGTTTATTCCTCTCGGGGGGTCAGAATCAGCCCCAGCATTTT
TRBJ2-1	14	-	-	TRBV3-1/TRBV3-2	CASSQENRGLEQFF	TGTGCCAGCAGCCAAGAGAACCGGGGTCTTGAGCAGTTCTTC
TRBJ2-5	16	once	TRBD2	TRBV29-1	CSVEDLPSGRRETQYF	TGCAGCGTTGAAGATCTGCCTAGCGGGAGGAGGGAGACCCAGTACTTC
TRBJ2-5	15	few	TRBD2	TRBV13	CASSLAGGRQETQYF	TGTGCCAGCAGCTTAGCGGGAGGGCGGCAAGAGACCCAGTACTTC
TRBJ2-3	17	-	-	TRBV3-1/TRBV3-2	CASSLQPGLSRSDTQYF	TGTGCCAGCAGCCTACAACCGGGACTTTCCCGATCAGATACGCAGTATTTT
TRBJ2-7	14	-	TRBD1	TRBV27	CASNDRGSTYEQYF	TGTGCCAGCAATGACAGGGGGAGCACCTACGAGCAGTACTTC
TRBJ2-5	13	-	-	TRBV2	CASSVSFQETQYF	TGTGCCAGCAGTGTGTCCTTCCAAGAGACCCAGTACTTC
TRBJ1-5	15	-	TRBD1	TRBV28	CASSLFPGGGQPQHF	TGTGCCAGCAGTTTATTCCCAGGGGGCGGACAGCCCCAGCATTTT
TRBJ2-4	16	-	TRBD2	TRBV4-2	CASSQEEPGLENIQYF	TGTGCCAGCAGCCAGGAGGAGCCGGGACTAGAGAACATTCAGTACTTC
TRBJ1-1	14	-	-	TRBV18	CASSPPKRGTEAFF	TGTGCCAGCTCACCACCGAAAAGAGGGACTGAAGCTTTCTTT
TRBJ2-5	16	-	-	TRBV9	CASSVFEGGVGETQYF	TGTGCCAGCAGCGTTTTTGAGGGCGGAGTGGGGGAGACCCAGTACTTC
TRBJ2-1	16	-	-	TRBV11-3	CASSLRYGGVHGEQFF	TGTGCCAGCAGCTTAAGGTATGGGGGCGTCCACGGTGAGCAGTTCTTC
TRBJ2-7	15	-	TRBD2	TRBV9	CASSVRDYTSYEQYF	TGTGCCAGCAGCGTAAGGGACTATACATCCTACGAGCAGTACTTC
TRBJ1-1	16	-	-	TRBV13	CASSLGLGGSRTEAFF	TGTGCCAGCAGCTTAGGTCTCGGGGGGAGTAGGACTGAAGCTTTCTTT
TRBJ2-7	13	-	TRBD1	TRBV10-3	CAIGTGGFNEQYF	TGTGCCATCGGGACAGGGGGCTTCAACGAGCAGTACTTC
TRBJ1-2	16	-	TRBD1	TRBV11-2	CASSPIRQGRDYGYTF	TGTGCCAGCAGCCCGATTCGACAGGGGCGGGACTATGGCTACACCTTC
TRBJ2-2	15	many	-	TRBV24-1	CATSDRTIPTGELFF	TGTGCCACCAGTGATAGGACTATTCCCACCGGGGAGCTGTTTTTT
TRBJ2-5	14	few	TRBD1	TRBV10-3	CAISEATGGSTQYF	TGTGCCATCAGTGAGGCGACAGGGGGAAGCACCCAGTACTTC
TRBJ2-7	12	-	-	TRBV3-1/TRBV3-2	CASSHQGGEQYF	TGTGCCAGCAGTCACCAGGGAGGCGAGCAGTACTTC
TRBJ2-1	17	-	TRBD2	TRBV19	CASSIGSGRYSYNEQFF	TGTGCCAGTAGTATAGGTAGCGGGAGGTACTCCTACAATGAGCAGTTCTTC
TRBJ1-1	16	few	-	TRBV9	CASSAHGGAIDTEAFF	TGTGCCAGCAGCGCTCACGGGGGGGCTATCGACACTGAAGCTTTCTTT
TRBJ2-7	15	-	TRBD2	TRBV5-1	CASSMGLAGGSEQYF	TGCGCCAGCAGCATGGGACTAGCGGGAGGCAGCGAGCAGTACTTC